The source of this T cell receptor (beta chain) is a study of molecular identifiers for immune sequencing clone quantification. The wider study: Split five ways in replicates, RNA from roughly 20,000 or 100,000 naive CD8 cells had four portions sequenced.

Germline V lookup: CDR1 LNHDA, CDR2 SQIVND (reference sequence). The CDR3 has 14 amino acids. V dropped 2 bases and J dropped 3 bases, with 11 bases sitting between them. Preparation of the bulk TCR libraries relied on previously described methods and listed TCR primers. TCRdb independently ran MiXCR on the PCR reads; one entry per CDR3 protein. The table has 490,000 or so distinct CDR3 sequences, about 21% seen once. The rearrangement links TRBV19 to TRBJ2-7; D might be TRBD1 (7 bases). The sequence derives from a human donor in good health. Some libraries in this study had Jurkat cell RNA spiked in. Material: naive CD8+ T cells from blood, with Jurkat cell RNA spiked in. Subset denoted: FACS-sorted CD8+CD4-CCR7+CD45RA+ naive T cells. The CDR3 DNA reads TGTGCCAGTAGTATACAGGGGGGAAGCTACGAGCAGTACTTC. The encoded protein is CASSIQGGSYEQYF. The entire variable domain, with the rest obtained from reference TRBV19 and TRBJ2-7, is as follows: DGGITQSPKYLFRKEGQNVTLSCEQNLNHDAMYWYRQDPGQGLRLIYYSQIVNDFQKGDIAEGYSVSREKKESFPLTVTSAQKNPTAFYLCASSIQGGSYEQYFGPGTRLTVT.